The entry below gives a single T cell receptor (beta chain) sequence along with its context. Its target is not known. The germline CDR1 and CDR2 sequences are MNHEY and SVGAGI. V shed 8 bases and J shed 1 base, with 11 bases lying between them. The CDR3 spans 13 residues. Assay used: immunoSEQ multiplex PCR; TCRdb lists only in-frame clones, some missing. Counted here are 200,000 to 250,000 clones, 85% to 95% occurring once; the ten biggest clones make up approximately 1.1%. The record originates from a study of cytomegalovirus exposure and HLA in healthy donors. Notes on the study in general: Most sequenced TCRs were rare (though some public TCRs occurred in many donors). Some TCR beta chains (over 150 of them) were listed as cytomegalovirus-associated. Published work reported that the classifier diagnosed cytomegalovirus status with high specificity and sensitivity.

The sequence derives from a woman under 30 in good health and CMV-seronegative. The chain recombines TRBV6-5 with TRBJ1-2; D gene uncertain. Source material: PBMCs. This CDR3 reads CASGYGVNYGYTF. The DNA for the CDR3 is TGTGCCAGCGGGTACGGGGTTAACTATGGCTACACCTTC.